Detailed here is one TCR beta chain. This receptor's antigen is unknown. No much larger clone exists at a distance of one base, and base qualities are not known. This sample was included in a study of Ad26.COV2.S vaccination and SARS-CoV-2 variants (dated by TCRdb to the early 2020s). Concerning the study at large: Donors in the vaccine arm were drawn from COV1001, a phase I-IIa trial of Ad26.COV2.S in healthy adults that was multicentre, randomized, double-blind and placebo-controlled. Throughout the experiments and outcome assessment, investigators stayed blinded to trial group allocation. A total of around 32 samples were included in the TCR-sequenced set, comprising around 20 Ad26.COV2.S vaccine recipients, 5 placebo recipients and 8 SARS-CoV-2 convalescent individuals. Participants in the trial were split at random into five groups of five each, receiving low-dose or high-dose Ad26.COV2.S once or twice, or else placebo on both occasions. TCRbeta repertoire sequencing was used to assess the specificity and breadth of SARS-CoV-2-reactive T cell receptors after Ad26.COV2.S vaccination. Dosing of Ad26.COV2.S was intramuscular, at either 5x10^10 or 1x10^11 viral particles, delivered as one shot or as two shots spaced 56 days apart. Summary of the overall study and its limitations: After vaccination, substantial breadth of spike-specific CD8+ and CD4+ T cell responses was reported. Spike-specific TCR breadth was higher in Ad26.COV2.S recipients than in placebo recipients (P = 0.0014). Comparing responses between vaccine doses or regimens was not something the study was powered to do. According to the authors, total T cell responses may have been underestimated by the TCR breadth and depth analyses. Vaccine and placebo recipients had similar non-spike TCR breadth, a finding consistent with the vaccine containing only spike.

Sample treatment or condition, as interpreted from the label and publication: around 19 received Ad26.COV2.S at low or high dose, single or two shots; about five received placebo; per-sample allocation not given. For vaccine and placebo recipients, the sequenced repertoires came from samples collected on day 63 after the first injection. Between 29 July and 7 August 2020, Cohort 1b enrolled approximately 26 adults aged 18-55 years at one site in Boston, USA. Ad26.COV2.S was a replication-incompetent adenovirus type 26 vector that expressed a prefusion-stabilized SARS-CoV-2 spike protein derived from the original Wuhan strain. The immunoSEQ Assay was the method used to sequence TCRbeta CDR3 regions. After extraction, genomic DNA underwent amplification by bias-controlled multiplex PCR, followed by high-throughput sequencing. The source study handled its data this way. To quantify the absolute abundance of every unique TCRbeta CDR3 region, sequences were collapsed and filtered. T cell fraction was estimated by normalization of TCRbeta template counts to usable DNA, with usable DNA being measured through amplification of reference genes present in all nucleated cells. Repertoire TCRs were annotated as SARS-CoV-2-specific when V gene, CDR3 amino acid sequence and J gene were exactly matched to a known reactive TCR set. MIRA supplied the reference SARS-CoV-2 TCR set, which was filtered for enrichment in COVID-19-positive ImmuneCODE repertoires so that public or cross-reactive TCRs were removed. Using the MIRA antigens, annotated TCRs were further analysed by specific ORF or by position within an ORF. Breadth was defined as annotated unique rearrangements over total unique productive rearrangements; depth was the summed frequency of those rearrangements. TCR breadth was compared between groups using two-sided Wilcoxon rank-sum tests. Entries here come from immuneACCESS through TCRdb and include only in-frame sequences with V and J called. Some clones fail to appear in such tables; in the studies checked, an unresolved V gene covers under half of the shortfall, and the cause of the remainder is unknown. From that table come the V and J calls and clone size; the DNA was used to work out D and trimming. The sample yields hundreds of thousands of clones; approximately 89% were counted once. The top ten hold around 3% of the sample.

Looking up the germline V gene yields CDR1 ENHRY and CDR2 SYGVKD. Trimming accounts for 6 bases at V and 4 bases at J, while the number of junction bases matched to no gene is 8. Taken from cysteine to phenylalanine, the CDR3 has 15 residues. CDR3 DNA is the only sequence kept; it has 45 bases, read in frame from the first base. The chain is encoded by TRBV10-3 joined to TRBJ2-3, and 9 bases in between align with TRBD2. The TCR sequence derives from a person between 18 and 60 years old who received the Ad26.COV2.S COVID-19 vaccine or a placebo. Sequenced here: peripheral blood, sampled in a trial of Ad26.COV2.S vaccine versus placebo. At the DNA level, the sequence is TGTGCCATCAGGCTAGCGCGGGGGGGCCCAGATACGCAGTATTTT. Its protein reads: CAIRLARGGPDTQYF.